This T cell receptor beta chain appears in the sequencing data of a study of T cell changes during pregnancy in multiple sclerosis. V shed 8 bases and J shed 8 bases, with 15 bases lying between them. Per germline, CDR1 LNHDA and CDR2 SQIVND (reference sequence). This CDR3 has 13 amino acids. Here immunoSEQ multiplex PCR was the method, and the copy in TCRdb shows in-frame clones only, minus some. In the table there are approximately 60,000 clones, 90% to 95% of which are singletons. Here the sequenced sample was CD4+ T cells from peripheral blood mononuclear cells, taken in the second trimester of pregnancy. This sequence was found in a female donor with multiple sclerosis, enrolled in a pregnancy study. V usage is TRBV19 and J usage is TRBJ1-4; D gene ambiguous. CDR3 residues: CASRSDSEEKLFF. The DNA of the CDR3 is TGTGCCAGTCGGTCGGACTCTGAGGAAAAACTGTTTTTT. Full variable domain (remainder filled in from reference TRBV19 and TRBJ1-4): DGGITQSPKYLFRKEGQNVTLSCEQNLNHDAMYWYRQDPGQGLRLIYYSQIVNDFQKGDIAEGYSVSREKKESFPLTVTSAQKNPTAFYLCASRSDSEEKLFFGSGTQLSVL.